This TCR beta chain was captured in a study of beta chain features in type 1 diabetes. Whole-study results and caveats: When VDJ junctions were examined, type 1 diabetes patients showed fewer insertions and more deletions.

J gave up 0 bases and V 1 base, and 2 bases lay outside the gene matches. The germline V gene encodes CDR1 SGHTA and CDR2 FQGNSA. The CDR3 is 16 residues long. Expressed TCRB transcripts were sequenced because the isolated RNA had all been reverse transcribed beforehand. Deep immunoSEQ sequencing covered naive, central memory and regulatory T cell samples. Some clones are missing from TCRdb's copy, which holds only in-frame ones; the method was immunoSEQ multiplex PCR. The sample records 240,000 or so clones, approximately 70% being singletons. Without exception, sorted populations had purity beyond 98%. This clone was picked up a small number of times. Its antigen is unknown.

The clonotype comes from a man aged 30 to 39 in good health. This chain uses TRBV7-2 with TRBJ2-7; TRBD1 aligns across 11 bases. Material: naive CD4+ T cells from blood. The CDR3 spells CASSLDGTGGSYEQYF. Written as DNA, the CDR3 is TGTGCCAGCAGCTTAGACGGGACAGGGGGCTCCTACGAGCAGTACTTC.